This TCR beta chain was captured in a study of cytomegalovirus exposure and HLA in healthy donors. It was with 60 Vbeta and 13 Jbeta primers that the PCR ran. Clones were sequenced by immunoSEQ multiplex PCR, and TCRdb holds only the in-frame ones, with some missing. The sample shows around 150,000 clones, 76% of them seen only once. Germline CDR1 MDHEN, CDR2 SYDVKM. CDR3 length: 11 amino acids. Trimming shortened V by 5 bases and J by 8 bases, and 7 bases separated the two germline ends. The origin of this receptor is a man aged 35-49 years in good health and CMV-seronegative. The V call is TRBV28, the J call TRBJ2-1; D unresolved. The specimen sequenced was PBMCs. CDR3 DNA: TGTGCCAGCAGTCCCCTCGATGAGCAGTTCTTC. Residues: CASSPLDEQFF.